The next 26 T cell receptor beta chains were all read from a single sample in a study of blood T cell repertoires in COVID-19. Sequencing used immunoSEQ multiplex PCR; TCRdb keeps in-frame clones, though not all of them. The table has 250,000 to 300,000 clones, 75% to 90% seen once. Sequences were obtained from peripheral blood. The receptors were sampled from a woman in her 70s with COVID-19, enrolled during active disease.

The chain has TRBV2 and TRBJ2-1; 9 bases align to TRBD2. With 6 bases clipped from V and 12 bases from J, the junction kept 3 bases outside the gene matches. CDR3 length equals 11 residues. From germline, CDR1 is SNHLY and CDR2 FYNNEI. This CDR3 reads CASSDSGGQFF. The CDR3 DNA is TGTGCCAGCAGCGATAGCGGGGGGCAGTTCTTC. Using reference TRBV2 and TRBJ2-1 for the parts outside the CDR3, the full variable domain is EPEVTQTPSHQVTQMGQEVILRCVPISNHLYFYWYRQILGQKVEFLVSFYNNEISEKSEIFDDQFSVERPDGSNFTLKIRSTKLEDSAMYFCASSDSGGQFFGPGTRLTVL.

This chain joins TRBV5-6 and TRBJ1-1; D call uncertain. The CDR3 runs to 15 residues. CDR1 is SGHDT, CDR2 YYEEEE, per germline. Trimming removed 2 bases from V and 1 base from J, with 12 bases in between. In DNA form, the CDR3 reads TGTGCCAGCAGCTTACGGACGGGAAGGAACACTGAAGCTTTCTTT. Protein product: CASSLRTGRNTEAFF.

This chain uses TRBV29-1 with TRBJ2-7; TRBD1 matches 8 bases. The CDR3 sequence is 13 residues long. Losses at the gene ends were 6 bases for V and 3 bases for J; bases not matched to a gene: 7. Germline V lookup: CDR1 SQVTM, CDR2 ANQGSEA. The CDR3 region is CSVVRGTGYEQYF. The CDR3 DNA is TGCAGCGTGGTACGAGGGACAGGCTACGAGCAGTACTTC.

The J gene is TRBJ1-6, the V gene TRBV18; TRBD1 agrees at 8 bases. Looked up from germline, CDR1 is KGHSH and CDR2 is LQKENI. Trimming removed 6 bases from V and 8 bases from J; junction bases left unmatched: 9. The CDR3 covers 15 residues. The CDR3 spells CASSRRTGIDSPLHF. The CDR3, as DNA: TGTGCCAGCTCCCGCAGGACAGGGATTGATTCACCCCTCCACTTT. The variable domain in full, completed from reference TRBV18 and TRBJ1-6, reads NAGVMQNPRHLVRRRGQEARLRCSPMKGHSHVYWYRQLPEEGLKFMVYLQKENIIDESGMPKERFSAEFPKEGPSILRIQQVVRGDSAAYFCASSRRTGIDSPLHFGNGTRLTVT.

This clone was observed a single time. The germline gene is not matched at one end of the junction; a read error may be the cause. The genes are TRBV24-1 and TRBJ2-1; 7 bases align to TRBD2. The CDR3 covers 10 residues. Germline loops: CDR1 KGHDR, CDR2 SFDVKD. The CDR3 DNA follows: TGTGCCACCGGGGGGGATGAGCAATTCTTC. This sequence encodes CATGGDEQFF.

This CDR3 reads CASSNTAGTGWPATNEKLFF. The CDR3 bases are TGTGCCAGCAGCAATACTGCCGGGACAGGGTGGCCCGCAACTAATGAAAAACTGTTTTTT. The chain links TRBV2 to TRBJ1-4; 9 positions match TRBD1. This CDR3 is 20 amino acids long. Germline-derived CDR1 and CDR2 are SNHLY and FYNNEI. Trimming removed 6 bases from V and 0 bases from J; junction bases left unmatched: 17.

V gene TRBV11-1 combines with J gene TRBJ2-3, with a possible D match to TRBD2 (5 bases). CDR3 length equals 13 residues. V was cut by 4 bases and J by 5 bases, with 10 bases left in between. Per the germline V gene, CDR1 is SGHAT and CDR2 is FQDESV (reference sequence). The CDR3, as DNA: TGTGCCAGCAGCTGGGCAGCGGAAGATACGCAGTATTTT. Its translation: CASSWAAEDTQYF.

CDR3 residues: CASSSDTSNEKLFF. The DNA for the CDR3 is TGCGCCAGCAGCTCGGACACATCTAATGAAAAACTGTTTTTT. The gene calls are TRBV5-1 and TRBJ1-4; the D gene is possibly TRBD1 (5 bases). CDR1 and CDR2 (germline): SGHRS, YFSETQ. Trimming removed 3 bases at V and 3 bases at J, with 9 bases between. The CDR3 runs 14 residues.

The CDR3 protein is CASSPIPGGDEKLFF. The CDR3 region has the DNA TGCGCCAGCAGCCCTATACCAGGAGGGGATGAAAAACTGTTTTTT. The chain is built from TRBV5-1 and TRBJ1-4; the D gene is possibly TRBD1 (5 bases). The CDR3 is 15 amino acids. Germline V CDR1 and CDR2: SGHRS, YFSETQ. V lost 4 bases and J lost 6, with 16 bases in between.

This chain connects TRBV9 to TRBJ1-2; TRBD1 matches 8 bases. The CDR3 contains 12 residues. CDR1 is SGDLS and CDR2 is YYNGEE in the germline V gene. Trimming cost V 3 bases and J 8 bases; bases outside gene matches: 3. Written as DNA, the CDR3 is TGTGCCAGCAGCGCACAGGGGGTCGGCTACACCTTC. This sequence encodes CASSAQGVGYTF.

The chain combines TRBV27 with TRBJ1-2; D perhaps matches TRBD1 (6 bases). Trimming stripped 3 bases from V and 2 bases from J, with 10 bases between. Germline loops: CDR1 MNHEY, CDR2 SMNVEV (reference sequence). The CDR3 is made up of 14 amino acids. The CDR3 reads CASSFRGANYGYTF. Here the CDR3 DNA reads TGTGCCAGCAGTTTCAGGGGCGCCAACTATGGCTACACCTTC.

The table lists this clone with a count of one. The chain uses TRBV5-1 and TRBJ1-1; D is undetermined. Germline CDR1 reads SGHRS; CDR2 reads YFSETQ. Between the trimmed V and J ends, which lost 3 bases and 3 bases, there was a span of 6 bases. The CDR3 consists of 12 residues. This CDR3 reads CASSSTDTEAFF. In DNA, the CDR3 is TGCGCCAGCAGCTCAACAGACACTGAAGCTTTCTTT.

The CDR3 sequence: CASSPAQQGIGYTF. CDR3 DNA sequence: TGTGCCAGCAGCCCAGCTCAACAGGGTATTGGCTACACCTTC. The chain is built from TRBV2 and TRBJ1-2, with D possibly TRBD1 on 6 matching bases. The CDR3 runs 14 residues. The ends were cut back, 6 bases at V and 7 bases at J, with 18 bases in the middle. Germline V gives CDR1 SNHLY, CDR2 FYNNEI.

Written as DNA, the CDR3 is TGTGCCACCAGTGACCCACAGGGGGCCGGTGAAAAACTGTTTTTT. It is translated as CATSDPQGAGEKLFF. The chain has TRBV24-1 and TRBJ1-4; 9 bases are shared with TRBD1. V lost 4 bases and J lost 7; bases outside the gene matches: 6. The CDR3 spans 15 residues. Per the germline V gene, CDR1 is KGHDR and CDR2 is SFDVKD.

V is TRBV5-6 and J is TRBJ1-3; D perhaps matches TRBD1 (6 bases). Trimming removed 3 bases at V and 0 bases at J, with 16 bases between. CDR1 and CDR2 from the germline V gene are SGHDT and YYEEEE. CDR3 length: 17 residues. The CDR3 is CASSSLLTGFSGNTIYF. As DNA, the CDR3 is TGTGCCAGCAGCTCCCTATTGACAGGTTTCTCTGGAAACACCATATATTTT.

V is TRBV3-1 (or the pseudogene TRBV3-2) and J is TRBJ2-7; D unresolved. There are 11 residues in the CDR3. Per the germline V gene, CDR1 is LGHDT and CDR2 is YNNKEL (reference sequence). With 1 base removed from V and 4 bases from J, the gap between germline ends came to 2 bases. The CDR3 is CASSQAYEQYF. Written as DNA, the CDR3 is TGTGCCAGCAGCCAAGCTTACGAGCAGTACTTC.

This sequence joins TRBV4-1 and TRBJ2-1; 7 nucleotides agree with TRBD1. The germline V gene has CDR1 MGHRA and CDR2 YSYEKL. Trimming cost V 4 bases and J 7 bases; bases outside gene matches: 7. The CDR3 loop spans 14 amino acids. This chain's CDR3 is CASSPRDSQNEQFF. In nucleotides, the CDR3 is TGCGCCAGCAGCCCCCGGGACAGTCAAAATGAGCAGTTCTTC.

V and J are TRBV5-1 and TRBJ1-5, with 10 bases aligning to TRBD1. This CDR3 contains 14 residues. From germline, CDR1 is SGHRS and CDR2 YFSETQ. Unmatched junction bases numbered 3, after V lost 0 bases and J lost 9 bases. CDR3 sequence: CASSLGDRGAPQHF. CDR3 DNA: TGCGCCAGCAGCTTGGGGGACAGGGGTGCGCCCCAGCATTTT.

CDR3 loop: CASRTSGGPIETQYF. Written as DNA, the CDR3 is TGTGCCAGCAGAACTAGCGGGGGCCCTATAGAGACCCAGTACTTC. The rearrangement uses TRBV2 and TRBJ2-5, with 11 bases matching TRBD2. V dropped 6 bases and J dropped 4; count of bases not matched to a gene: 7. The CDR3 is 15 amino acids. Germline V CDR1 and CDR2: SNHLY, FYNNEI.

The chain employs TRBV19 and TRBJ2-7, with 10 positions matching TRBD2. Germline CDR1 reads LNHDA; CDR2 reads SQIVND (reference sequence). The V segment lost 4 bases and the J segment 7 bases; nucleotides outside the gene matches: 10. The CDR3 is 15 residues long. Here the CDR3 reads CASSSSASGGLEQYF. The CDR3, as DNA: TGTGCCAGTAGTAGCTCGGCTAGCGGGGGCCTGGAGCAGTACTTC.

The chain is built from TRBV6-1 and TRBJ1-2; D call uncertain. Trimming pared 3 bases from V and 4 bases from J, leaving 15 bases between. Germline V gene data show CDR1 as MNHNS and CDR2 as SASEGT. This CDR3 is built from 15 residues. CDR3 sequence reads: CASSDRGEPVYGYTF. CDR3 nucleotides: TGTGCCAGCAGTGACCGGGGAGAACCGGTCTATGGCTACACCTTC.

The V and J genes are TRBV18 and TRBJ1-1; 10 bases align to TRBD1. This CDR3 region has 13 residues. The V gene end was trimmed by 4 bases and the J gene end by 5 bases; junction bases not matched to a gene: 1. CDR1 and CDR2 (germline): KGHSH, LQKENI. This CDR3 reads CASSRQGATEAFF. The CDR3 DNA reads TGTGCCAGCTCACGACAGGGGGCGACTGAAGCTTTCTTT.

The V and J genes are TRBV5-4 and TRBJ2-1; TRBD2 agrees at 8 bases. After removal of 0 bases from V and 10 bases from J, the junction contained 9 bases not matched to a gene. The CDR3 length is 15 residues. Germline CDR1 SGHNT, CDR2 YYREEE (reference sequence). CDR3 nucleotides: TGTGCCAGCAGCTTGGCGGTAGCGGGGCATCGGGAGCAGTTCTTC. Translation: CASSLAVAGHREQFF.

The chain couples TRBV7-6 to TRBJ1-3; TRBD1 is a possible D gene (6 bases). Germline V gene lookup returns CDR1 SGHVS and CDR2 FNYEAQ. This CDR3 comprises 15 residues. V lost 1 base to trimming and J lost 2 bases, with 9 bases between them. CDR3 bases: TGTGCCAGCAGCTTAGGAGGGGGTGCTGGAAACACCATATATTTT. Translation gives CASSLGGGAGNTIYF.

The CDR3 region has the DNA TGTGCCTGGAGTGTTGCCGACGGGGGAAACACCGGGGAGCTGTTTTTT. It translates to CAWSVADGGNTGELFF. The gene calls are TRBV30 and TRBJ2-2; D is possibly TRBD2 (6 bases). Trimming cost V 0 bases and J 2 bases, with 13 bases left between them. Per germline, CDR1 GTSNPN and CDR2 SVGIG (reference sequence). The CDR3 sequence is 16 residues long.

The CDR3 region has the DNA TGTGCCTGGAATGGAGGGGCTGAAGCTTTCTTT. It codes for CAWNGGAEAFF. The chain combines TRBV30 with TRBJ1-1, with D possibly being TRBD1 (5 bases). Germline loops: CDR1 GTSNPN, CDR2 SVGIG (reference sequence). The CDR3 runs to 11 residues. Trimming left V 4 bases short and J 6 bases short, with 9 bases between.